The rows below give T cell receptor beta chains drawn from one sample of a study of CD8 T cells in Susac syndrome. TCRdb re-called the immunoSEQ multiplex PCR reads with MiXCR, one entry per CDR3 protein. This sample has some 100,000 distinct CDR3 sequences, with approximately 95% found just once. The sample was CD8+ T cells from PBMCs. Source of these receptors: a human donor with Susac syndrome. The CDR3 runs from the conserved cysteine through the conserved F or W. Each record gives: V gene, J gene, CDR3 protein.

TRBV7-9	TRBJ2-2	CASHSGRDTGELFF
TRBV5-4	TRBJ2-2	CAPSGKVGTETGELFF
TRBV9	TRBJ2-5	CASSVEVSGWTQYF
TRBV19	TRBJ2-2	CASSIGTGELFF
TRBV20-1	TRBJ2-5	CSATTGFGETQYF
TRBV28	TRBJ1-1	CASSLPRGPPEEAFF
TRBV5-1	TRBJ1-1	CASSSDLTGAFF
TRBV6-5	TRBJ2-5	CASGASGAETQYF
TRBV7-9	TRBJ2-7	CASSSRDASYEQYF
TRBV7-9	TRBJ1-1	CASSLATGGWKEAFF
TRBV7-2	TRBJ2-1	CASSPWAGAGEQFF
TRBV29-1	TRBJ1-4	CSASTDRVLKKLFF
TRBV15	TRBJ1-4	CATSRFRDRGNEKLFF
TRBV24-1	TRBJ2-1	CATSDRGTSTNEQFF
TRBV6-4	TRBJ2-3	CASSDFPDSSSTDTQYF
TRBV20-1	TRBJ2-1	CSAAGTSGTSSYNEQFF
TRBV14	TRBJ2-3	CASSQENTQYF
TRBV5-4	TRBJ1-1	CASNSRGGTEAFF
TRBV12-3/TRBV12-4	TRBJ2-1	CASSPRRSGGSYNEQFF
TRBV2	TRBJ1-2	CASSQRTGQSYTF
TRBV24-1	TRBJ1-4	CATSAGQSTNEKLFF
TRBV20-1	TRBJ2-2	CSAREAAGVDTGELFF
TRBV9	TRBJ1-1	CASSPYGRGTEAFF
TRBV20-1	TRBJ1-1	CSARDGAANTEAFF
TRBV20-1	TRBJ2-7	CSARGPFPEQYF
TRBV14	TRBJ2-1	CASSQVHASYNEQFF
TRBV11-2	TRBJ2-2	CASGKVEGNTGELFF
TRBV18	TRBJ1-2	CASSRTGGNYGYTF
TRBV20-1	TRBJ1-6	CSARDRGASPLHF
TRBV29-1	TRBJ1-3	CSVFTGAGNTIYF
TRBV4-1	TRBJ1-5	CASSGRVDQPQHF
TRBV7-9	TRBJ1-2	CASNPGGDGYTF
TRBV19	TRBJ2-1	CASSIWLAGDPSYNEQFF
TRBV3-1	TRBJ2-3	CASSHGDPPQSTDTQYF
TRBV15	TRBJ2-7	CATSRGGSGSLYEQYF
TRBV29-1	TRBJ2-7	CSVGGGTGSSYEQYF
TRBV7-3	TRBJ2-2	CASSLGGHPNTGELFF
TRBV20-1	TRBJ1-1	CSTQRGNTEAFF
TRBV10-3	TRBJ2-4	CAISEGEVQYF
TRBV6-5	TRBJ1-1	CASSYQERAFF
TRBV29-1	TRBJ2-7	CSVPIPGGTEQYF
TRBV6-5	TRBJ2-3	CASSYSGSGDTQYF
TRBV20-1	TRBJ2-1	CSAWDRRYNEQFF
TRBV5-1	TRBJ1-1	CASSSQGPNTEAFF
TRBV4-1	TRBJ1-1	CASSQAGGGEAFF
TRBV7-9	TRBJ2-2	CASSLGSGELFF
TRBV5-1	TRBJ2-3	CASSLERGTDTQYF
TRBV6-4	TRBJ2-2	CASSPGNRENTGELFF
TRBV28	TRBJ2-1	CASSRTERNEQFF
TRBV7-9	TRBJ2-1	CASSYSGGTSYNEQFF